This T cell receptor (beta chain) is drawn from a study of CXCR3-negative and CXCR3-positive naive CD8 T cells. Study results and limitations: The majority of assays used fresh PBMCs, and CXCR3 expression partially decreased after cryopreservation. TCR interaction strength was inferred from TRB CDR3 physicochemistry, as CD5 matched across naive subsets. CXCR3-positive naive cells had TRB CDR3s that were more hydrophobic than CXCR3-negative naive cells had.

Via 5' RACE with UMI labels, TRB cDNA libraries were prepared. TCRdb reprocessed the 5' RACE reads, with one entry per CDR3 protein and no DNA. The ten most abundant clones cover around 0.51% of a sample with about 89,000 distinct CDR3 sequences. For this clonotype: Antigen specificity is unknown.

The CD45RO-CCR7+CD27+CD95- phenotype denoted naive CD8+ T cells. The V gene's germline CDR1 is SQVTM and CDR2 ANQGSEA. The CDR3 sequence is 12 residues long. This chain connects TRBV29-1 to TRBJ2-7. This receptor was taken from a human donor in good health. Some clones in this sample may be carry-over from other donors' samples. Sequencing input: naive CXCR3+ CD8+ T cells from blood. Subset of the sample: CD45RO-CCR7+CD27+CD95- naive CD8+ T cells expressing CXCR3 (TNR3+). The chain's CDR3 is CSVGDFTYEQYF.